The rows below give T cell receptor beta chains drawn from one sample of a study of long-term antiretroviral therapy in people with HIV. The assay was immunoSEQ multiplex PCR, and TCRdb's table has in-frame clones only and misses some. Found here are roughly 10,000 clones, roughly four fifths of them singletons; the top ten hold around an eighth. Specimen: unsorted PBMCs, collected 1.2 years after starting antiretroviral therapy. These receptors were collected from a man between 40 and 49 years old with HIV. Both conserved end residues are part of each CDR3.

>TRBV11-2
CASSLDGETQYF
>TRBV6-1
CASSEARGGYEQYF
>TRBV5-5
CASSLASTSYEQYF
>TRBV9
CASSVEWGFYNEQFF
>TRBV18
CASSPDQQGIGELFF
>TRBV12-1
CASSFDRDYPHSPLHF
>TRBV6-1
CASARDLGDTQYF
>TRBV6-6
CASSSTGLNYGYTF
>TRBV28
CASRSPGQGTSGANVLTF
>TRBV14
CASSQSPNYGYTF
>TRBV29-1
CSVGADGTGSQPQHF
>TRBV27
CASSPRDRPLDGYTF
>TRBV29-1
CSVELGPGELFF
>TRBV9
CASSAPRGGMADTQYF
>TRBV6-5
CASSQQGSNYNEQFF
>TRBV19
CASSPGLDNEQFF
>TRBV4-3
CASSQDVQGLPNGYTF
>TRBV5-4
CASSLYGTGSIDTQYF
>TRBV9
CASSVGTGAGNTIYF
>TRBV5-6
CASSLGRSNEQFF
>TRBV28
CASSSRGPLIGELFF
>TRBV13
CASSDRAGTSGTDTQYF
>TRBV11-2
CASSFGAGANQPQHF
>TRBV19
CASSIKGTLVSGANVLTF
>TRBV4-3
CASSQDLRQGLETQYF
>TRBV4-1
CASSYDRGANTIYF
>TRBV19
CASSIGGGIDEQYF
>TRBV5-1
CASSLGDRGADTQYF
>TRBV27
CASSLLAGETGELFF
>TRBV7-8
CASSPGSGGPDWNQPQHF
>TRBV21-1
CASSIHRGHNQPQHF
>TRBV5-6
CASSLRTGTSNSPLHF
>TRBV4-3
CASSQGTGTGTYEQYF
>TRBV19
CASSILQGIGNTIYF
>TRBV6-5
CASSYSGAREQYF
>TRBV18
CASSHGTTSTEAFF
>TRBV7-2
CASSLMAGATDTQYF
>TRBV9
CASSVEVGGSPYEQYF
>TRBV5-1
CASSLLATTDTQYF
>TRBV6-5
CASSYGWLGDGYTF
>TRBV5-1
CASSLGDSGNEKLFF
>TRBV6-5
CASSRSSSNGEQYF
>TRBV7-2
CASSLDEKLFF
>TRBV10-3
CAIRTSTGELFF
>TRBV7-8
CASSLGGPSYEQYF
>TRBV7-6
CASSQSGGTYNEQFF
>TRBV9
CASSGASNYGYTF
>TRBV7-2
CASSSDSGNTIYF
>TRBV5-6
CASSLWDRSYEQYF
>TRBV6-6
CASSYEQGSYEQYF
>TRBV4-2
CASSPTGSPEETQYF
>TRBV5-1
CASRGDREAGLDTEAFF
>TRBV13
CASSLGLVSYEQYF